These T cell receptor beta chains were read from a single sample in a study. TCRdb re-called the 5' RACE reads with MiXCR, one entry per CDR3 protein. The sample shows roughly 42,000 distinct CDR3 sequences, over 25% of them seen only once. Source material: tumor-infiltrating memory CD4+ T cells sorted from the breast tumor. Every receptor here comes from a female donor with breast cancer. The CDR3 runs from the conserved cysteine through the conserved F or W. D genes are given only for firm matches. Clone sizes are given selectively: once, few, many, or a class where the clone is expanded.

j_call	d_call	v_call	cdr3_length	clone_size	cdr3_nt	cdr3_aa
TRBJ2-5	-	TRBV28	12	many	TGTGCCAGCAGCTGGTACCAAGAGACCCAGTACTTC	CASSWYQETQYF
TRBJ2-2	-	TRBV4-2	17	few	TGTGCCAGCAGCCAAGAAGGAGTAGCTGCCAACACCGGGGAGCTGTTTTTT	CASSQEGVAANTGELFF
TRBJ2-1	TRBD2	TRBV7-2	15	-	TGTGCCAGCAGCTTTCCGGCTAGCGGGGGAGCGGAGCAGTTCTTC	CASSFPASGGAEQFF
TRBJ2-7	-	TRBV12-3/TRBV12-4	13	-	TGTGCCACCAGAAAGGGGTCCTCCTACGAGCAGTACTTC	CATRKGSSYEQYF
TRBJ1-4	-	TRBV15	18	few	TGTGCCACCAGCAGAGATCCATATCCGGCAGGGGCTAATGAAAAACTGTTTTTT	CATSRDPYPAGANEKLFF
TRBJ2-7	TRBD1	TRBV5-1	13	-	TGCGCCAGCAGCCTACAGGGGGCCTACGAGCAGTACTTC	CASSLQGAYEQYF
TRBJ2-7	TRBD2	TRBV20-1	13	-	TGCAGTGCTCCCCCAGCGGGAGGGGGTGGGCAGTACTTC	CSAPPAGGGGQYF
TRBJ2-5	TRBD1	TRBV20-1	14	medium-sized	TGCAGTGCTAGAGGGGACAGTCCGCAAGAGACCCAGTACTTC	CSARGDSPQETQYF
TRBJ2-1	-	TRBV5-1	15	-	TGCGCCAGCAGCCTTAACGAGGACCTGACCCATGAGCAGTTCTTC	CASSLNEDLTHEQFF
TRBJ1-3	-	TRBV7-9	12	-	TGTGCCAGCAGCGTATCTGGAAACACCATATATTTT	CASSVSGNTIYF
TRBJ2-5	-	TRBV29-1	11	many	TGCAGCGCAAAGGGTAGGGAGACCCAGTACTTC	CSAKGRETQYF
TRBJ1-1	-	TRBV24-1	13	few	TGTGCCACCAGTGATTACAGGGACACTGAAGCTTTCTTT	CATSDYRDTEAFF
TRBJ2-5	-	TRBV5-1	16	few	TGCGCCAGCAGCTTGGCCGTGGGTGGGGGACAAGAGACCCAGTACTTC	CASSLAVGGGQETQYF
TRBJ2-7	-	TRBV27	15	few	TGTGCCAGCAGTCCCCGGGGTGGGTTGACCTACGAGCAGTACTTC	CASSPRGGLTYEQYF
TRBJ2-5	TRBD2	TRBV20-1	14	many	TGCAGTCCCCGATACGGGAGGGCCGAGGAGACCCAGTACTTC	CSPRYGRAEETQYF
TRBJ2-7	-	TRBV7-9	16	-	TGTGCCAGCAGCTCTCCCGGACAGAAACAGTCCTACGAGCAGTACTTC	CASSSPGQKQSYEQYF
TRBJ2-7	TRBD1	TRBV7-9	16	-	TGTGCCAGCAGCTTAGTTCGGGGGACAGGGGACTACGAGCAGTACTTC	CASSLVRGTGDYEQYF